These T cell receptor beta chains were read from a single sample in a study of T cells in Graves' hyperthyroidism and ophthalmopathy. From the multiplex PCR reads, TCRdb called clonotypes with MiXCR, one entry per CDR3 protein. The table includes roughly 750,000 distinct CDR3 sequences, about a sixth detected once. Specimen: blood. The receptors stem from a young man with Graves' hyperthyroidism. Each CDR3 is given without its conserved first and last residue. Each record gives: J gene, V gene, CDR3 protein.

>TRBJ2-1|TRBV15
ATSREGRGRSSYNEQF
>TRBJ1-1|TRBV5-1
AGSRDGNSGTEAF
>TRBJ1-2|TRBV2
ASSERGWDGYT
>TRBJ2-1|TRBV6-1
ASSEGVGLASHNEQF
>TRBJ2-2|TRBV5-4
ASSRGQGRNTGELF
>TRBJ2-7|TRBV4-1
ASSHLGQGYEQY
>TRBJ2-7|TRBV20-1
SASAPPGTSGIHTQYEQY
>TRBJ2-7|TRBV27
ASRPTRVVTYEQY
>TRBJ1-1|TRBV4-2
ASSQEAGSEAF
>TRBJ2-7|TRBV4-1
ASSQTVHEQY
>TRBJ2-2|TRBV19
AARGGWTGELF
>TRBJ1-6|TRBV5-1
ASSWDRNNSPLH
>TRBJ2-1|TRBV7-9
ASKRSQAHEQF
>TRBJ1-2|TRBV20-1
SAPPGHPNYGYT
>TRBJ2-3|TRBV12-3/TRBV12-4
ASTPLRDTQY